This is a list of T cell receptor beta chains from one sample in a study of shared clonotypes between healthy human individuals. TCRdb's table, derived via immunoSEQ multiplex PCR, lists solely in-frame clones and lacks some. The repertoire consists of more than 2 million clones, with 93% occurring once and the leading ten covering around 1.7%. Material for sequencing was naive CD8+ T cells from PBMCs. The receptors here all came from a man younger than 35 in good health. Some clones in this sample may be carry-over from other donors' samples. The CDR3 runs from the conserved cysteine through the conserved F or W. The D gene is left open where the match is weak. Some rows mark clone size as missing; the rest say once, few, many or name a class of expanded clone.

D: .
size: .
J: TRBJ1-5
V: TRBV19
DNA: TGTGCCAGTAGTATTGGGGCTTGGAATCAGCCCCAGCATTTT
CDR3: CASSIGAWNQPQHF

D: .
size: .
J: TRBJ2-5
V: TRBV10-3
DNA: TGTGCCATCAGTGAAACCGCTTTGACAGCCCAAGAGACCCAGTACTTC
CDR3: CAISETALTAQETQYF

D: .
size: .
J: TRBJ2-7
V: TRBV9
DNA: TGTGCCAGCAGCGGAAGGAGGACGGTCGCAGGTCCCTACGAGCAGTACTTC
CDR3: CASSGRRTVAGPYEQYF

D: TRBD2
size: .
J: TRBJ2-1
V: TRBV7-9
DNA: TGTGCCAGCAGCTCCCGACTAGCGGGAGGGAGCTACTCCTACAATGAGCAGTTCTTC
CDR3: CASSSRLAGGSYSYNEQFF

D: TRBD2
size: .
J: TRBJ2-7
V: TRBV11-2
DNA: TGTGCCAGCAGCCACCACGGGAGGACCCACGAGCAGTACTTC
CDR3: CASSHHGRTHEQYF

D: TRBD2
size: .
J: TRBJ2-1
V: TRBV19
DNA: TGTGCCAGTACCGCTAGCGGGAGCTCCTACAATGAGCAGTTCTTC
CDR3: CASTASGSSYNEQFF

D: TRBD1
size: .
J: TRBJ2-7
V: TRBV2
DNA: TGTGCCAGCAGGGGGACAGGGGCCTACGAGCAGTACTTC
CDR3: CASRGTGAYEQYF

D: .
size: .
J: TRBJ2-5
V: TRBV19
DNA: TGTGCCAGTAGTATAGTGTCCGGGGGCCCCGAAGAGACCCAGTACTTC
CDR3: CASSIVSGGPEETQYF

D: TRBD1
size: .
J: TRBJ2-2
V: TRBV6-5
DNA: TGTGCCAGCATAAACAGGGGGACCGGGGAGCTGTTTTTT
CDR3: CASINRGTGELFF

D: TRBD2
size: .
J: TRBJ2-7
V: TRBV27
DNA: TGTGCCAGCAGTTTAGGGGCTAGCGGGAGGGCAGGCGAGCAGTACTTC
CDR3: CASSLGASGRAGEQYF

D: TRBD2
size: .
J: TRBJ2-7
V: TRBV14
DNA: TGTGCCAGCAGCCAGACGGGGGGAAGGTCCTACGAGCAGTACTTC
CDR3: CASSQTGGRSYEQYF

D: TRBD1
size: .
J: TRBJ2-7
V: TRBV27
DNA: TGTGCCAGCAGTTCGAAGTCAGGGGGAGCAAACGAGCAGTACTTC
CDR3: CASSSKSGGANEQYF

D: .
size: .
J: TRBJ2-7
V: TRBV6-5
DNA: TGTGCCAGCAGTTACGGGGGGACCTACGAGCAGTACTTC
CDR3: CASSYGGTYEQYF

D: .
size: few
J: TRBJ1-1
V: TRBV6-5
DNA: TGTGCCAGCAGCCAACTTAGGGTGTCCCCCCCCGAAGCTTTCTTT
CDR3: CASSQLRVSPPEAFF

D: .
size: .
J: TRBJ1-3
V: TRBV9
DNA: TGTGCCAGCAGCGTAGGACAAACTCCTGGGGACACCATATATTTT
CDR3: CASSVGQTPGDTIYF

D: .
size: .
J: TRBJ2-7
V: TRBV7-9
DNA: TGTGCCAGCAGCTTAGTCGGGGGGCCCTCCTACGAGCAGTACTTC
CDR3: CASSLVGGPSYEQYF

D: TRBD1
size: once
J: TRBJ2-5
V: TRBV4-3
DNA: TGCGCCAGCAGCCAAGGAGGGGGCCCAGAGACCCAGTACTTC
CDR3: CASSQGGGPETQYF

D: TRBD1
size: .
J: TRBJ2-5
V: TRBV28
DNA: TGTGCCAGCAGCCCACAGGACAGGGGCGGGTTTGCGCAAGAGACCCAGTACTTC
CDR3: CASSPQDRGGFAQETQYF